Here is one T cell receptor (beta chain) with its context. Germline CDR1 is SGDLS and CDR2 is YYNGEE. The CDR3 is made up of 15 amino acids. J was trimmed by 4 bases and V by 2 bases; bases with no gene match: 1. These data come from a study of cytomegalovirus exposure and HLA in healthy donors. In the PCR, 60 Vbeta and 13 Jbeta primers were used. Data came from immunoSEQ multiplex PCR; TCRdb stores just in-frame clones and leaves some out. This table holds roughly 170,000 clones, roughly four fifths found once. V usage is TRBV9 and J usage is TRBJ2-1; 12 nucleotides match TRBD2. The TCR sequence derives from a female donor in good health and CMV-seronegative. The sample taken for sequencing was PBMCs. For the CDR3, the DNA is TGTGCCAGCAGCGTTGGACTAGCGGGATACAATGAGCAGTTCTTC. Encoded protein: CASSVGLAGYNEQFF.